The 8 T cell receptor beta chains listed next were all sequenced from one sample in a study of blood T cells in healthy people across ages. Primed by a sample-barcoded 5' primer and a J-beta primer mix, a second PCR proceeded for roughly 7 to 11 cycles. MiXCR, applied by TCRdb to the 5' RACE reads, yields one record per CDR3 protein. The table has nearly 800,000 distinct CDR3 sequences, roughly three fifths seen once. Material for sequencing was blood. The source is a man between 35 and 55 years old in good health.

This chain connects TRBV3-1 to TRBJ2-5, with 11 bases identical to TRBD2. CDR1 is LGHDT and CDR2 is YNNKEL in the germline V gene (reference sequence). The CDR3 length is 15 residues. Germline trimming cut 2 bases from V and 11 bases from J; bases unmatched to any gene: 10. CDR3 nucleotide sequence: TGTGCCAGCAGCCAACGACTAGCGGGGCCTGAAGAGCAGTACTTC. It translates to CASSQRLAGPEEQYF.

The J gene is TRBJ2-3, the V gene TRBV12-3 or TRBV12-4; tentatively, D is TRBD2 (6 bases). V was shortened by 7 bases and J by 2 bases, with 16 bases between the two germline ends. This CDR3 contains 15 residues. The CDR3 here is CASNKRGTNTDTQYF. The CDR3 bases are TGTGCCAGCAACAAACGGGGGACCAACACAGATACGCAGTATTTT.

This clonotype was seen a handful of times. V gene TRBV6-6 combines with J gene TRBJ2-5; D is unresolved. This CDR3 region has 13 residues. CDR1 is MNHNY and CDR2 is SVGAGI in the germline V gene (reference sequence). V was clipped by 7 bases and J by 4 bases, with 13 bases between them. The CDR3, as DNA: TGTGCCAGCACAAGCCAAATAATAGAGACCCAGTACTTC. It translates to CASTSQIIETQYF.

This clonotype was detected once. The chain employs TRBV10-3 and TRBJ2-1, with D possibly matching TRBD2 (6 bases). The CDR3 consists of 15 residues. V lost 0 bases and J lost 8, with 14 bases in between. Germline assignment: CDR1 ENHRY and CDR2 SYGVKD. CDR3 residues: CAISESTGEDHEQFF. Here the CDR3 DNA reads TGTGCCATCAGTGAGTCGACGGGGGAGGACCATGAGCAGTTCTTC.

The chain joins TRBV29-1 to TRBJ2-5; 9 bases line up with TRBD1. The J call is uncertain, as TRBJ2-7 better fits the DNA end. CDR3 length: 15 residues. Germline CDR1 SQVTM, CDR2 ANQGSEA. The CDR3 DNA reads TGCAGCGTCGTTTTCCGGACAGGGGTTCTCAACGAGCAGTACTTC. This translates into CSVVFRTGVLNEQYF.

The chain links TRBV10-3 to TRBJ2-7; D may correspond to TRBD1 or TRBD2 (5 bases each). V was pared by 4 bases and J by 4 bases, with 17 bases between. Germline V gives CDR1 ENHRY, CDR2 SYGVKD. The CDR3 extends over 15 amino acids. CDR3 loop: CAISAPGRPAYEQYF. CDR3 bases: TGTGCCATCAGTGCCCCGGGACGCCCAGCGTACGAGCAGTACTTC.

This clonotype was observed a few times. The genes are TRBV20-1 and TRBJ2-5, with D uncertain. Trimming shortened V by 0 bases and J by 7 bases, and 15 bases separated the two germline ends. CDR3 length equals 14 residues. Looked up from germline, CDR1 is DFQATT and CDR2 is SNEGSKA (reference sequence). The CDR3 DNA sequence: TGCAGTGCTAGAGATCTCGGTAACGGAAGGACCCAGTACTTC. It yields the protein CSARDLGNGRTQYF.

The rearrangement joins TRBV7-3 to TRBJ2-1; D may be TRBD2 (5 bases). This CDR3 contains 17 residues. V was trimmed by 3 bases and J by 2 bases, leaving 17 bases between them. Germline CDR1 is SGHTA and CDR2 is FQGTGA. CDR3: CASSFQPLARTYNEQFF. The CDR3 bases are TGTGCCAGCAGCTTCCAACCGCTAGCTAGGACCTACAATGAGCAGTTCTTC.